This TCR beta chain was profiled in a study of response to subunit inactivated influenza vaccine. TCRdb processed the RT-PCR reads anew with MiXCR; each CDR3 protein has one entry. This sample has about 570,000 distinct CDR3 sequences, with 10% to 12% found just once. This clonotype has a count of ten or more. The CDR3 contains 13 residues. The J segment lost 7 bases and the V segment lost 7 bases, leaving 6 bases of the junction unmatched. The same data also went into a second study, on T cells expressing NK-cell markers. That paper states: Researchers built TCR beta cDNA using 5'RACE template switching with UMIs.

The specimen comprised PBMCs from blood, sampled on the day of vaccination. The sequence was obtained from a man aged 45 to 65 who received an inactivated influenza vaccine. This chain joins TRBV12-3 or TRBV12-4 and TRBJ2-1; 8 bases are shared with TRBD2. The DNA for the CDR3 is TGTGCCAGCACCCCGGGGGGGGGGAATGAGCAGTTCTTC. Its translation is CASTPGGGNEQFF.